These 28 T cell receptor beta chains share one sample of origin, sequenced in a study of T cell changes during pregnancy in multiple sclerosis. Data came from immunoSEQ multiplex PCR; TCRdb stores just in-frame clones and leaves some out. This sample has roughly 70,000 clones, with 91% found just once. This specimen consisted of peripheral blood, obtained in the first trimester of pregnancy. These receptor sequences come from a female donor with multiple sclerosis, enrolled in a pregnancy study.

The chain recombines TRBV19 with TRBJ1-3, with D unclear. Trimming took 10 bases from V and 4 from J, leaving 14 bases between them. Germline values: CDR1 LNHDA, CDR2 SQIVND (reference sequence). CDR3 length: 13 residues. CDR3 nucleotides: TGTGCCACTCTCCGCGGGTTCGGAAACACCATATATTTT. This encodes CATLRGFGNTIYF.

The chain is built from TRBV29-1 and TRBJ1-3, with unresolved D. With 4 bases removed from V and 0 bases from J, the gap between germline ends came to 10 bases. This CDR3 is 14 amino acids long. Per germline, CDR1 SQVTM and CDR2 ANQGSEA. The CDR3 DNA is TGCAGCGTTGGACACGACGGCTCTGGAAACACCATATATTTT. This codes for CSVGHDGSGNTIYF.

This clone was recorded only once. V usage is TRBV2 and J usage is TRBJ2-3; possible D gene TRBD2, 6 bases. The germline V and J ends were trimmed by 2 bases and 6 bases, with 15 bases remaining between them. CDR3 length: 15 amino acids. CDR1 is SNHLY, CDR2 FYNNEI, per germline. CDR3: CASSEIPGAGDTQYF. The CDR3 bases are TGTGCCAGCAGTGAAATTCCCGGGGCGGGGGATACGCAGTATTTT.

The V gene is TRBV11-2, the J gene TRBJ2-2; TRBD1 agrees at 7 bases. The CDR3 has 16 amino acids. The J segment lost 4 bases and the V segment lost 1 base, leaving 6 bases of the junction unmatched. Germline V gives CDR1 SGHAT, CDR2 FQNNGV. CDR3 sequence reads: CASSLVSAGGTGELFF. DNA for the CDR3: TGTGCCAGCAGCTTAGTTAGTGCAGGGGGCACCGGGGAGCTGTTTTTT.

The chain is built from TRBV27 and TRBJ2-1; the match to TRBD2 covers 14 bases. The CDR3 is 16 residues long. V shed 1 base and J 6 bases; nucleotides not matched to a gene: 2. Germline values: CDR1 MNHEY, CDR2 SMNVEV (reference sequence). CDR3 in amino acids: CASSLLGLAGVNEQFF. The CDR3 nucleotides read TGTGCCAGCAGTTTATTGGGACTAGCGGGAGTCAATGAGCAGTTCTTC.

The chain links TRBV7-9 to TRBJ2-3; TRBD1 agrees at 7 bases. V was pared by 5 bases and J by 2 bases, with 10 bases of the junction left unmatched. This CDR3 is built from 16 residues. CDR1 is SEHNR, CDR2 FQNEAQ, per germline (reference sequence). The CDR3: CASSPRKTGLTDTQYF. CDR3 nucleotides: TGTGCCAGCAGCCCGAGGAAGACAGGGCTCACAGATACGCAGTATTTT.

The chain has TRBV6-1 and TRBJ1-2; maybe TRBD1 (5 bases). Germline V gene data show CDR1 as MNHNS and CDR2 as SASEGT. The germline V and J ends were trimmed by 2 bases and 8 bases, with 18 bases remaining between them. CDR3 length: 15 residues. In nucleotides, the CDR3 is TGTGCCAGCAGTGAACTGGTGGGTCAGGGAAGGGGCTACACCTTC. This gives the protein CASSELVGQGRGYTF.

The chain carries TRBV6-6 and TRBJ1-4; D remains unclear. The CDR3 spans 13 residues. Trimming pared 4 bases from V and 2 bases from J, leaving 5 bases between. CDR1 and CDR2 (germline): MNHNY, SVGAGI (reference sequence). The CDR3 region is CASSFGTNEKLFF. As DNA, the CDR3 is TGTGCCAGCAGTTTCGGGACTAATGAAAAACTGTTTTTT.

The rearrangement links TRBV10-2 to TRBJ2-5, with a possible D match to TRBD1 (5 bases). The V end was cut by 11 bases, the J end by 5 bases, with 24 bases between. The CDR3 is made up of 15 amino acids. Germline V CDR1 and CDR2: WSHSY, SAAADI. The CDR3 loop is CASFDANGHPETQYF. The CDR3 nucleotides read TGCGCCTCCTTTGACGCTAACGGACACCCTGAGACCCAGTACTTC.

The chain couples TRBV29-1 to TRBJ1-2, with TRBD1 as a possible D gene (6 bases). Germline CDR1 SQVTM, CDR2 ANQGSEA. The CDR3 length is 13 residues. Between the trimmed V and J ends, which lost 8 bases and 8 bases, there was a span of 21 bases. CDR3 sequence (DNA): TGCAGCTCCGCGGACAGCCTAAATGGGGGCTACACCTTC. It translates to CSSADSLNGGYTF.

This chain connects TRBV7-8 to TRBJ2-1; TRBD2 matches 8 bases. The CDR3 totals 15 residues. The germline V gene has CDR1 SGHVS and CDR2 FQNEAQ. Germline trimming cut 7 bases from V and 0 bases from J; bases unmatched to any gene: 5. CDR3 loop: CASILGTSSYNEQFF. CDR3 in DNA: TGTGCCAGCATACTCGGGACTAGCTCCTACAATGAGCAGTTCTTC. The full variable domain, rest sourced from reference TRBV7-8 and TRBJ2-1, is GAGVSQSPRYKVAKRGQDVALRCDPISGHVSLFWYQQALGQGPEFLTYFQNEAQLDKSGLPSDRFFAERPEGSVSTLKIQRTQQEDSAVYLCASILGTSSYNEQFFGPGTRLTVL.

The chain links TRBV7-4 to TRBJ2-5; TRBD1 agrees at 8 bases. The J call may be faulty, since TRBJ2-7 better matches the DNA end. Germline V gene sequence: CDR1 SGHVT, CDR2 SQSDAQ. The CDR3 covers 14 residues. CDR3 DNA sequence: TGTGCCAGCAGCTTCGGAGACAGGGGATACGAGCAGTACTTC. Translating gives CASSFGDRGYEQYF.

This clone showed up just once. The rearrangement uses TRBV6-5 and TRBJ2-3; TRBD1 agrees at 7 bases. CDR3 size: 15 residues. CDR1 is MNHEY and CDR2 is SVGAGI in the germline V gene. J gave up 2 bases and V 6 bases, and 8 bases lay outside the gene matches. The CDR3 nucleotides read TGTGCCAGCAGAGCCCCGGGACAGCTCACAGATACGCAGTATTTT. Translated: CASRAPGQLTDTQYF.

V gene TRBV7-3 combines with J gene TRBJ2-2; perhaps TRBD1 as D (5 bases). In germline, CDR1 is SGHTA, CDR2 FQGTGA. V was shortened by 5 bases and J by 2 bases, with 15 bases between the two germline ends. The CDR3 length is 16 residues. CDR3 loop: CASSPIVGENTGELFF. DNA of the CDR3: TGTGCCAGCAGCCCTATTGTAGGGGAAAACACCGGGGAGCTGTTTTTT.

V is TRBV10-2 and J is TRBJ1-3; D might be TRBD1 (5 bases). This CDR3 comprises 14 residues. Between the trimmed V and J ends, which lost 4 bases and 1 base, there was a span of 8 bases. The germline CDR1 and CDR2 sequences are WSHSY and SAAADI. The CDR3 nucleotides are TGCGCCAGCAGTGCGACAGCGTCTGGAAACACCATATATTTT. Amino acids: CASSATASGNTIYF.

The chain links TRBV6-1 to TRBJ1-6; 9 bases line up with TRBD1. From germline, CDR1 is MNHNS and CDR2 SASEGT. This CDR3 is built from 14 residues. J lost 9 bases, V lost 5 bases, and 5 bases had no gene match. The CDR3 is CASSSGTGLSPLHF. The CDR3, as DNA: TGTGCCAGCAGTTCCGGGACAGGGCTTTCACCCCTCCACTTT.

The chain combines TRBV7-7 with TRBJ1-4; TRBD1 agrees at 10 bases. J gave up 6 bases and V 1 base, and 8 bases lay outside the gene matches. Looked up from germline, CDR1 is SSHAT and CDR2 is FNYEAQ (reference sequence). The CDR3 runs 17 residues. The CDR3: CASSLGGDRGLHEKLFF. CDR3 DNA sequence: TGTGCCAGCAGCTTAGGAGGGGACAGGGGATTACATGAAAAACTGTTTTTT. The full variable domain, with the rest looked up from reference TRBV7-7 and TRBJ1-4, is GAGVSQSPRYKVTKRGQDVTLRCDPISSHATLYWYQQALGQGPEFLTYFNYEAQPDKSGLPSDRFSAERPEGSISTLTIQRTEQRDSAMYRCASSLGGDRGLHEKLFFGSGTQLSVL.

This clone was seen a handful of times. The gene calls are TRBV7-9 and TRBJ1-2; a possible D gene is TRBD1 (5 bases). CDR3 length equals 14 residues. Trimming removed 5 bases at V and 8 bases at J, with 18 bases between. Per germline, CDR1 SEHNR and CDR2 FQNEAQ (reference sequence). The CDR3 protein is CASSPLGGSSGYTF. CDR3 DNA: TGTGCCAGCAGCCCACTCGGGGGTAGTAGCGGCTACACCTTC.

The chain employs TRBV1 and TRBJ2-5; TRBD2 is the table's D call, not checked against the DNA. TRBV1 is a documented pseudogene. The CDR3 loop spans 16 amino acids. The CDR3 reads CTSKMTDSGRRETQYF. DNA of the CDR3: TGCACCAGCAAGATGACTGATAGCGGGAGGAGAGAGACCCAGTACTTC.

The rearrangement links TRBV25-1 to TRBJ1-6; 9 bases map to TRBD1. CDR1 is MGHDK and CDR2 is SYGVNS in the germline V gene. The CDR3 covers 14 residues. V shed 5 bases, J shed 10 bases, and the junction held 6 bases outside the gene matches. The CDR3 nucleotides are TGTGCCAGCAGTCGAACAGGGGGCGAGTCACCCCTCCACTTT. It codes for CASSRTGGESPLHF.

The rearrangement uses TRBV19 and TRBJ1-5; D possibly corresponds to TRBD1 (6 bases). V was shortened by 5 bases and J by 5 bases, with 10 bases between the two germline ends. There are 13 residues in the CDR3. The V gene's germline CDR1 is LNHDA and CDR2 SQIVND (reference sequence). The chain's CDR3 is CASSGGADQPQHF. The CDR3 coding sequence is TGTGCCAGTAGTGGGGGGGCTGATCAGCCCCAGCATTTT.

V is TRBV6-1 and J is TRBJ2-5; 9 bases are a match to TRBD2. Trimming took 6 bases from V and 7 from J; bases not matched to a gene: 6. The CDR3 sequence is 13 residues long. The germline gives CDR1 MNHNS, CDR2 SASEGT. This chain's CDR3 is CASSPAGGGTQYF. The CDR3 DNA sequence: TGTGCCAGCAGCCCAGCGGGAGGAGGGACCCAGTACTTC.

This chain uses TRBV11-2 with TRBJ2-7; 13 bases fit TRBD2. The V and J ends lost 4 bases and 5 bases, in that order; junction bases with no gene match: 5. The CDR3 has 15 residues. Germline-derived CDR1 and CDR2 are SGHAT and FQNNGV. CDR3 DNA sequence: TGTGCCAGCAGCTCAGGGACTAGCGGGGCCCACGAGCAGTACTTC. Translated: CASSSGTSGAHEQYF.

The chain's CDR3 is CASSEGWGVDTQYF. The CDR3 coding sequence is TGTGCCAGCAGTGAAGGGTGGGGGGTCGATACGCAGTATTTT. The V gene is TRBV6-1, the J gene TRBJ2-3; a possible D gene is TRBD2 (6 bases). The CDR3 consists of 14 residues. V was cut by 1 base and J by 6 bases, with 11 bases left in between. The germline gives CDR1 MNHNS, CDR2 SASEGT.

The V and J genes are TRBV10-3 and TRBJ2-7, with 9 bases matching TRBD1. V was clipped by 0 bases and J by 2 bases; unmatched bases: 5. The CDR3 loop spans 16 amino acids. CDR1 and CDR2 from the germline V gene are ENHRY and SYGVKD. For the CDR3, the DNA is TGTGCCATCAGTGAGTCGAGGGGACAGGGACCCTACGAGCAGTACTTC. Translated: CAISESRGQGPYEQYF.

This chain links TRBV9 with TRBJ2-1, with 10 bases lining up with TRBD1. This CDR3 comprises 17 residues. Germline V CDR1 and CDR2: SGDLS, YYNGEE. J gave up 3 bases and V 3 bases, and 9 bases lay outside the gene matches. CDR3 region: CASSEDPGQGIYNEQFF. The CDR3 region has the DNA TGTGCCAGCAGCGAAGACCCGGGACAGGGGATCTACAATGAGCAGTTCTTC.

The V and J genes are TRBV7-3 and TRBJ2-3, with 8 bases fitting TRBD2. V gave up 3 bases and J gave up 3 bases; unmatched junction bases: 5. The germline V gene encodes CDR1 SGHTA and CDR2 FQGTGA. The CDR3 loop spans 15 amino acids. The CDR3 is CASSLWREVTDTQYF. Written as DNA, the CDR3 is TGTGCCAGCAGCTTGTGGCGGGAGGTGACAGATACGCAGTATTTT.

The chain links TRBV6-1 to TRBJ2-2; 7 positions agree with TRBD1. The V gene's germline CDR1 is MNHNS and CDR2 SASEGT. This CDR3 region has 17 residues. Trimming at V came to 3 bases and at J to 0 bases, leaving 7 bases not matched to a gene. The CDR3 spells CASSDRQGPANTGELFF. The CDR3 DNA is TGTGCCAGCAGTGATCGACAGGGACCCGCGAACACCGGGGAGCTGTTTTTT.